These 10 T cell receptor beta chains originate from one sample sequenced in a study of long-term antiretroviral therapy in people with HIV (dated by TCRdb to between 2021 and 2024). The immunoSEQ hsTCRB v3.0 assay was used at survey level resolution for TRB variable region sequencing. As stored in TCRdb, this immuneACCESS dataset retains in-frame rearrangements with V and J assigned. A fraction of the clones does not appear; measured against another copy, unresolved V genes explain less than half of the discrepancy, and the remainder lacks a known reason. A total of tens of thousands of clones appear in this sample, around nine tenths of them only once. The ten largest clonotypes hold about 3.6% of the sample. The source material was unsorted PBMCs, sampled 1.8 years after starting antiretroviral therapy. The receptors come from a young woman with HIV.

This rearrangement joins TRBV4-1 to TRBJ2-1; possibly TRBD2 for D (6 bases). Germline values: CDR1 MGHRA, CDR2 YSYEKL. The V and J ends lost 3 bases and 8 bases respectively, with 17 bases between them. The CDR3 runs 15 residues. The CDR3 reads CASSQGGLPFDEQFF. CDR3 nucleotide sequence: TGCGCCAGCAGCCAGGGCGGACTACCTTTCGATGAGCAGTTCTTC.

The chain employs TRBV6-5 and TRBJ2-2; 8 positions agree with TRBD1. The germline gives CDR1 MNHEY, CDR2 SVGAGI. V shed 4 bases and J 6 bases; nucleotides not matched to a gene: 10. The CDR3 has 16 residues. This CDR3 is CASSSGQGIAAGELFF. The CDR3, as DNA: TGTGCCAGCAGTTCCGGACAGGGAATAGCCGCCGGGGAGCTGTTTTTT.

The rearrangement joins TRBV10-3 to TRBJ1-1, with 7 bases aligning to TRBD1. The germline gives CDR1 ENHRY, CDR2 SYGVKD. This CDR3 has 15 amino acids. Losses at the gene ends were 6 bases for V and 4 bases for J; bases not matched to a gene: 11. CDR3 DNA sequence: TGTGCCATCAGGCGTATTAAACAGGGGCGCACTGAAGCTTTCTTT. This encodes CAIRRIKQGRTEAFF.

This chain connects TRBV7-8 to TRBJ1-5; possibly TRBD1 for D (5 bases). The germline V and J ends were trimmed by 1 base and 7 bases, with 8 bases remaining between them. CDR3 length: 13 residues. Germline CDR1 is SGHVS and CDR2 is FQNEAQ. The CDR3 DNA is TGTGCCAGCAGCTTAGAGGGGCGCCAGCCCCAGCATTTT. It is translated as CASSLEGRQPQHF.

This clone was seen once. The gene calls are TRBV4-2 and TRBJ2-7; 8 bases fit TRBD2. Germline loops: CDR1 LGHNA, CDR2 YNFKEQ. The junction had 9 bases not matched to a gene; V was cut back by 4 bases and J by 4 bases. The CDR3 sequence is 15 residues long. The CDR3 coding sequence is TGTGCCAGCAGCCTTCCCGGGAGGGCCGGTTACGAGCAGTACTTC. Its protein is CASSLPGRAGYEQYF.

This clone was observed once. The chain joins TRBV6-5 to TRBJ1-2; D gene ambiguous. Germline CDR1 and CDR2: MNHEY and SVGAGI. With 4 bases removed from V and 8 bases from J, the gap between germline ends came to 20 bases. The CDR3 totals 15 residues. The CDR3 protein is CASSFSGLTPRGYTF. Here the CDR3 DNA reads TGTGCCAGCAGTTTCTCGGGGTTGACCCCACGGGGCTACACCTTC.

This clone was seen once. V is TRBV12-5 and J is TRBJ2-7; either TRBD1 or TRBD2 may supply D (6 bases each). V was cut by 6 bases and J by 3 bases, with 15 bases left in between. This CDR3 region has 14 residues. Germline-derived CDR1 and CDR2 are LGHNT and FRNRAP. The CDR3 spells CASGSRQEGYEQYF. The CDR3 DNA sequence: TGTGCTAGTGGATCCCGACAGGAGGGCTACGAGCAGTACTTC.

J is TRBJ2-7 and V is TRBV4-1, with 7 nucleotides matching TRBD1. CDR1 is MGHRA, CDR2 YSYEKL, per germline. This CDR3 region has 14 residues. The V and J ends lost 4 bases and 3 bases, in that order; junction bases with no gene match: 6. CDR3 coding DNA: TGCGCCAGCAGCCTTTCCGGGGACAGCTACGAGCAGTACTTC. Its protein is CASSLSGDSYEQYF.

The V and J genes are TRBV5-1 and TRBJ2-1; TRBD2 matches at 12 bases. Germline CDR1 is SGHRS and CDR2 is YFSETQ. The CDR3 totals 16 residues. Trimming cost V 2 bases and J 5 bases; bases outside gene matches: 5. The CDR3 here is CASSFSGLAGNNEQFF. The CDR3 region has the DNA TGCGCCAGCAGCTTTAGTGGACTAGCGGGAAACAATGAGCAGTTCTTC.

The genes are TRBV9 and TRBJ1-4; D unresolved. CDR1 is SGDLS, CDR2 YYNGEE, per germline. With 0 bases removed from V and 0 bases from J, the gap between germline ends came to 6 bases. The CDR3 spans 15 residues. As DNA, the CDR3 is TGTGCCAGCAGCGTAGATCCTGCAACTAATGAAAAACTGTTTTTT. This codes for CASSVDPATNEKLFF.